This record covers a single T cell receptor (beta chain). Original processing notes: Using reference gene primer amplification, nucleated cell counts were estimated. Measured with immunoSEQ multiplex PCR; TCRdb has only the in-frame clones, and not every one. D and trimming come from the DNA, and the V and J calls and clone size come from that table. The repertoire holds 450,000 to 600,000 clones, with roughly 90% as singletons. The age range of participants was 18 to 89 years, with residence in about two dozen US areas. Donors in Cohort 3 counted as recovered after two negative PCRs, clearance, or symptom resolution. This sample was included in a study of blood T cell repertoires in COVID-19. Germline-derived CDR1 and CDR2 are LNHDA and SQIVND (reference sequence). The CDR3 covers 15 residues. The V end was cut by 5 bases, the J end by 3 bases, with 16 bases between.

The sequenced sample consisted of PBMCs or T cells enriched from blood (not recorded which). The genes are TRBV19 and TRBJ1-2; perhaps TRBD1 as D (6 bases). The clonotype comes from a woman aged 18 to 35 who had recovered from COVID-19. DNA for the CDR3: TGTGCCAGTAGTCCGCACCGGGGGGCGGACTATGGCTACACCTTC. Its translation is CASSPHRGADYGYTF.